The 11 T cell receptor beta chains in this list originate from one sample, sequenced in a study of CXCR3-negative and CXCR3-positive naive CD8 T cells. Whole-study results and caveats: More hydrophobic TRB CDR3s occurred in CXCR3-positive than in CXCR3-negative naive cells.

It was by 5' RACE with UMI labels that the TRB cDNA libraries were prepared. From its re-call of the 5' RACE reads, TCRdb lists each CDR3 protein once, without DNA. The sample table includes just under 90,000 distinct CDR3 sequences. Their target antigens are unknown. Source material: naive CXCR3+ CD8+ T cells from blood. The subset: CD45RO-CCR7+CD27+CD95- naive CD8+ T cells expressing CXCR3 (TNR3+). The receptors come from a human donor in good health. Some clones in this sample may be carry-over from other donors' samples.

The chain uses TRBV7-2 and TRBJ2-1. The V gene's germline CDR1 is SGHTA and CDR2 FQGNSA. This CDR3 region has 15 residues. The CDR3 reads CASSLEGSRYNEQFF.

The V call is TRBV7-9, the J call TRBJ1-2; no DNA is available, so the TRBD1 call from TCRdb remains unchecked. Germline values: CDR1 SEHNR, CDR2 FQNEAQ (reference sequence). This CDR3 is built from 12 residues. The chain's CDR3 is CAAEGGAYGYTF. Drawing the rest from reference TRBV7-9 and TRBJ1-2, the complete variable domain is DTGVSQNPRHKITKRGQNVTFRCDPISEHNRLYWYRQTLGQGPEFLTYFQNEAQLEKSRLLSDRFSAERPKGSFSTLEIQRTEQGDSAMYLCAAEGGAYGYTFGSGTRLTVV.

The chain's CDR3 is CASSQTPTGELFF. This chain uses TRBV11-2 with TRBJ2-2. This CDR3 has 13 residues. Germline V lookup: CDR1 SGHAT, CDR2 FQNNGV.

The chain couples TRBV19 to TRBJ2-7; with no DNA, the TCRdb D assignment of TRBD2 cannot be verified. Per the germline V gene, CDR1 is LNHDA and CDR2 is SQIVND (reference sequence). This CDR3 is 12 amino acids long. The CDR3 reads CASPGPAGEQYF.

This sequence joins TRBV7-6 and TRBJ2-2; TCRdb lists TRBD1, though no DNA is available to test this call. This CDR3 spans 17 amino acids. CDR1 is SGHVS and CDR2 is FNYEAQ in the germline V gene. The CDR3 here is CASSLEGTVYNTGELFF.

The chain links TRBV10-3 to TRBJ2-1; checking the TCRdb D call of TRBD2 is not possible without DNA. This CDR3 region has 16 residues. Germline CDR1 is ENHRY and CDR2 is SYGVKD. CDR3 residues: CAISESVRDLYNEQFF.

The gene calls are TRBV9 and TRBJ2-3; checking the TCRdb D call of TRBD1 is not possible without DNA. The germline V gene encodes CDR1 SGDLS and CDR2 YYNGEE. This CDR3 has 13 residues. CDR3 region: CASSGPRAGAPYF.

The rearrangement joins TRBV7-4 to TRBJ1-2; TCRdb gives TRBD1 as the D gene, but with no DNA this cannot be confirmed. This CDR3 region has 17 residues. Germline V gene data show CDR1 as SGHVT and CDR2 as SQSDAQ. CDR3: CASSLDRGAGIRYGYTF. Together with reference TRBV7-4 and TRBJ1-2, the CDR3 gives the full variable domain: GAGVSQSPRYKVAKRGRDVALRCDSISGHVTLYWYRQTLGQGSEVLTYSQSDAQRDKSGRPSGRFSAERPERSVSTLKIQRTEQGDSAVYLCASSLDRGAGIRYGYTFGSGTRLTVV.

The chain combines TRBV28 with TRBJ2-1; without DNA, the TCRdb call of TRBD1 cannot be checked. Germline V gene sequence: CDR1 MDHEN, CDR2 SYDVKM. There are 12 residues in the CDR3. The CDR3 region is CASLNRGNEQFF.

V is TRBV19 and J is TRBJ2-1; TCRdb's D gene call, TRBD2, goes unchecked for lack of DNA. Germline CDR1 reads LNHDA; CDR2 reads SQIVND (reference sequence). There are 15 residues in the CDR3. CDR3 loop: CASSASGTSSVEQFF.

This sequence joins TRBV4-1 and TRBJ2-3; TCRdb reports TRBD1, a call that lacks DNA to check it against. CDR3 length: 14 amino acids. Germline V lookup: CDR1 MGHRA, CDR2 YSYEKL. CDR3 sequence: CASSHRGEEDTQYF.